What follows are 21 T cell receptor beta chains derived from one specimen sequenced in a study of blood T cell repertoires in COVID-19. The protocol was immunoSEQ multiplex PCR, while the TCRdb copy is restricted to in-frame clones and leaves out a portion. The profile shows 200,000 or so clones, 65% to 85% of them singletons. Sequencing used peripheral blood. The receptors here all came from a woman aged 60-70 years with acute or convalescent COVID-19.

This clone occurred once. The V call is TRBV28, the J call TRBJ1-2; D is unresolved. The CDR3 contains 12 residues. The V end lost 7 bases, the J end lost 5 bases, and 11 bases lay between the germline ends. Germline CDR1 reads MDHEN; CDR2 reads SYDVKM. The CDR3 loop is CASTVGLYGYTF. Written as DNA, the CDR3 is TGTGCCAGCACAGTTGGGCTTTATGGCTACACCTTC.

The rearrangement uses TRBV5-6 and TRBJ1-2; D uncertain. CDR3 length equals 12 residues. Trimming took 3 bases from V and 6 from J, leaving 9 bases between them. Germline loops: CDR1 SGHDT, CDR2 YYEEEE. The CDR3 DNA reads TGTGCCAGCAGCTGGACCGGGAATGGCTACACCTTC. Protein product: CASSWTGNGYTF.

The V call is TRBV11-1, the J call TRBJ2-3; 9 nucleotides align to TRBD1. V dropped 4 bases and J dropped 4; count of bases not matched to a gene: 9. The CDR3 covers 16 residues. The germline gives CDR1 SGHAT, CDR2 FQDESV (reference sequence). This CDR3 reads CASSSGTGKLPDTQYF. Written as DNA, the CDR3 is TGTGCCAGCAGCTCCGGGACAGGGAAGCTCCCAGATACGCAGTATTTT. Filled out from reference TRBV11-1 and TRBJ2-3, the complete variable domain reads EAEVAQSPRYKITEKSQAVAFWCDPISGHATLYWYRQILGQGPELLVQFQDESVVDDSQLPKDRFSAERLKGVDSTLKIQPAELGDSAMYLCASSSGTGKLPDTQYFGPGTRLTVL.

V and J are TRBV5-1 and TRBJ1-1, with D tentatively TRBD1 (6 bases). The V gene lost 6 bases and the J gene lost 0 bases, with 9 bases spanning the gap. The CDR3 length is 13 residues. Germline V gene lookup returns CDR1 SGHRS and CDR2 YFSETQ. The CDR3 here is CASKTGMNTEAFF. CDR3 DNA: TGCGCCAGCAAGACAGGAATGAACACTGAAGCTTTCTTT.

The chain has TRBV18 and TRBJ1-1; TRBD1 is a possible D gene (6 bases). Germline CDR1 reads KGHSH; CDR2 reads LQKENI. The germline V and J ends were trimmed by 1 base and 1 base, with 10 bases remaining between them. The CDR3 consists of 15 residues. This CDR3 reads CASSPRTEKNTEAFF. The CDR3 DNA follows: TGTGCCAGCTCACCACGGACAGAAAAGAACACTGAAGCTTTCTTT.

The gene calls are TRBV9 and TRBJ2-3, with TRBD2 matching 9 bases. Trimming took 0 bases from V and 4 from J; bases not matched to a gene: 9. Germline CDR1 SGDLS, CDR2 YYNGEE. The CDR3 runs to 17 residues. CDR3 nucleotide sequence: TGTGCCAGCAGCGTAGGTTCTGGCGGGGGGGTCGCAGATACGCAGTATTTT. This codes for CASSVGSGGGVADTQYF.

This clone was observed a few times. The DNA for the CDR3 is TGTGCCAGCAGTTACCCGACTAGCGGGGGGCCGTCCTACAATGAGCAGTTCTTC. Translated, it gives CASSYPTSGGPSYNEQFF. The genes are TRBV6-2 or TRBV6-3 and TRBJ2-1, with TRBD2 identical over 13 bases. The germline gives CDR1 MNHEY, CDR2 SVGEGT. The CDR3 length is 18 residues. V was pared by 2 bases and J by 1 base, with 5 bases of the junction left unmatched.

The chain links TRBV5-4 to TRBJ2-7; 9 positions agree with TRBD2. V shed 1 base, J shed 5 bases, and the junction held 4 bases outside the gene matches. The germline gives CDR1 SGHNT, CDR2 YYREEE (reference sequence). CDR3 size: 14 residues. DNA of the CDR3: TGTGCCAGCAGCTTGTACCTAGCGGGGAACGAGCAGTACTTC. Protein sequence: CASSLYLAGNEQYF.

The rearrangement uses TRBV27 and TRBJ1-3, with D tentatively TRBD1 (5 bases). The CDR3 totals 20 residues. Germline loops: CDR1 MNHEY, CDR2 SMNVEV (reference sequence). V was clipped by 0 bases and J by 0 bases, with 21 bases between them. In DNA, the CDR3 is TGTGCCAGCAGTTTATCAGGCAGGGTAAGTAACTTGAGCTCTGGAAACACCATATATTTT. This codes for CASSLSGRVSNLSSGNTIYF.

The chain has TRBV30 and TRBJ1-5; 10 positions agree with TRBD1. Germline CDR1 GTSNPN, CDR2 SVGIG (reference sequence). V shed 2 bases and J 4 bases; nucleotides not matched to a gene: 8. The CDR3 is 16 residues long. This CDR3 is CAWSSGTGVGNQPQHF. CDR3 nucleotides: TGTGCCTGGAGTTCCGGGACAGGGGTTGGTAATCAGCCCCAGCATTTT.

The chain links TRBV4-2 to TRBJ1-6; maybe TRBD1 (5 bases). Germline loops: CDR1 LGHNA, CDR2 YNFKEQ. There are 13 residues in the CDR3. V shed 1 base and J shed 8 bases, with 6 bases lying between them. CDR3 in DNA: TGTGCCAGCAGCCAAGTAGGGGATTCACCCCTCCACTTT. Protein sequence: CASSQVGDSPLHF.

The rearrangement joins TRBV24-1 to TRBJ2-3; tentatively, D is TRBD1 (6 bases). The germline V gene has CDR1 KGHDR and CDR2 SFDVKD. V gave up 3 bases and J gave up 4 bases, with 16 bases separating them. There are 16 residues in the CDR3. In DNA form, the CDR3 reads TGTGCCACCAGTGATACTCAGGGGATAGATGCAGATACGCAGTATTTT. Translation gives CATSDTQGIDADTQYF.

This chain uses TRBV2 with TRBJ1-2; perhaps TRBD1 as D (5 bases). V dropped 6 bases and J dropped 3 bases, with 14 bases sitting between them. Germline lookup yields CDR1 SNHLY and CDR2 FYNNEI. The CDR3 sequence is 14 residues long. The CDR3 spells CASRFFGGDYGYTF. Here the CDR3 DNA reads TGTGCCAGCAGATTCTTCGGGGGGGACTATGGCTACACCTTC.

The J gene is TRBJ1-6, the V gene TRBV7-2, with no clear D. Trimming took off 3 bases at V and 10 bases at J, with 16 bases between the two ends. CDR3 length: 15 residues. CDR1 is SGHTA and CDR2 is FQGNSA in the germline V gene. CDR3 DNA sequence: TGTGCCAGCAGCTTTGGCCCCCCGGAGACCTCACCCCTCCACTTT. Its translation: CASSFGPPETSPLHF.

The chain has TRBV10-1 and TRBJ2-1; D remains ambiguous. The CDR3 is 14 residues long. V lost 6 bases and J lost 1, with 10 bases in between. The germline V gene encodes CDR1 WNHNN and CDR2 SYGVQD (reference sequence). CDR3 amino acids: CASSPTDSYNEQFF. The CDR3 DNA reads as TGCGCCAGCAGCCCTACAGATTCCTACAATGAGCAGTTCTTC.

CDR3 residues: CASSYSTGTGGPENIQYF. The CDR3 DNA follows: TGTGCCAGCAGCTACTCAACCGGGACAGGGGGTCCCGAAAACATTCAGTACTTC. The chain recombines TRBV4-2 with TRBJ2-4, with 11 bases aligning to TRBD1. Trimming at V came to 5 bases and at J to 5 bases, leaving 14 bases not matched to a gene. Germline assignment: CDR1 LGHNA and CDR2 YNFKEQ. This CDR3 contains 18 residues.

The chain is built from TRBV9 and TRBJ2-5; tentatively, D is TRBD1 (5 bases). The germline V gene has CDR1 SGDLS and CDR2 YYNGEE. The length of the CDR3 is 14 residues. V was shortened by 3 bases and J by 2 bases, with 11 bases between the two germline ends. Here the CDR3 DNA reads TGTGCCAGCAGCGACGACAGTGAGCAAGAGACCCAGTACTTC. Translation: CASSDDSEQETQYF.

This chain links TRBV28 with TRBJ1-2; 10 nucleotides agree with TRBD1. Germline loops: CDR1 MDHEN, CDR2 SYDVKM. The V gene end was trimmed by 5 bases and the J gene end by 8 bases; junction bases not matched to a gene: 14. The CDR3 runs to 16 residues. DNA of the CDR3: TGTGCCAGCAGTCAAGCTGAAAGACAGGGGGCGAAAGGCTACACCTTC. Its translation is CASSQAERQGAKGYTF.

The chain combines TRBV5-1 with TRBJ1-1; tentatively, D is TRBD1 (5 bases). Germline lookup yields CDR1 SGHRS and CDR2 YFSETQ. The CDR3 length is 16 residues. V was trimmed by 0 bases and J by 5 bases, leaving 17 bases between them. CDR3 in amino acids: CASSLVGQGGRTEAFF. In nucleotides, the CDR3 is TGCGCCAGCAGCTTGGTGGGGCAGGGCGGTCGGACTGAAGCTTTCTTT.

There are a few counts of this clone. This chain uses TRBV7-8 with TRBJ2-7, with TRBD1 as a possible D gene (6 bases). Germline V CDR1 and CDR2: SGHVS, FQNEAQ. Trimming left V 5 bases short and J 2 bases short, with 13 bases between. The CDR3 has 14 amino acids. Here the CDR3 reads CASSPGTLTYEQYF. In nucleotides, the CDR3 is TGTGCCAGCAGCCCCGGGACACTAACCTACGAGCAGTACTTC.

The chain couples TRBV4-1 to TRBJ2-3; 7 nucleotides line up with TRBD1. Germline V CDR1 and CDR2: MGHRA, YSYEKL. V gave up 4 bases and J gave up 4 bases; unmatched junction bases: 5. The CDR3 is 14 residues long. The CDR3 loop is CASSRGGMADTQYF. The CDR3 DNA reads as TGCGCCAGCAGCCGAGGGGGCATGGCAGATACGCAGTATTTT.